This T cell receptor beta chain was sequenced in a study of T cells in Graves' hyperthyroidism and ophthalmopathy. Amplification yielded TCR beta CDR3 regions, with RNA transcripts as the source. RT-PCR in the first round (using the HTBI primer set) targeted the TCR CDR3. Each CDR3 protein is one row after TCRdb ran MiXCR on the multiplex PCR reads. The sample lists under 650,000 distinct CDR3 sequences, roughly 16% occurring once. Per the germline V gene, CDR1 is MDHEN and CDR2 is SYDVKM. The ends were cut back, 2 bases at V and 6 bases at J, with 8 bases in the middle. The CDR3 is 13 amino acids. The sequenced sample was blood. The chain is built from TRBV28 and TRBJ2-1; maybe TRBD2 (6 bases). The clonotype originates from a woman aged 25 to 39 with Graves' hyperthyroidism. In nucleotides, the CDR3 is TGTGCCAGCAGTTTAGGGACTCCCAATGAGCAGTTCTTC. Residues: CASSLGTPNEQFF.